This paragraph reports one T cell receptor (beta chain). The method was immunoSEQ multiplex PCR; TCRdb's version includes in-frame clones alone and lacks a portion of them. Here the sample spans roughly 260,000 clones, more than 75% being singletons. This sample was included in a study of blood T cell repertoires in COVID-19. About the research overall: Specimens from acute and convalescent COVID-19 originated in the United States, Italy and Spain.

The V and J ends lost 8 bases and 3 bases, in that order; junction bases with no gene match: 6. The CDR3 runs 13 residues. The germline CDR1 and CDR2 sequences are GTSNPN and SVGIG (reference sequence). The chain joins TRBV30 to TRBJ2-7; the match to TRBD2 covers 11 bases. This clonotype was sampled from a woman aged 45-65 years with acute or convalescent COVID-19. Sample: peripheral blood. CDR3 bases: TGTGCCGTGATGACTAGCGGGATCTACGAGCAGTACTTC. Amino acids: CAVMTSGIYEQYF.